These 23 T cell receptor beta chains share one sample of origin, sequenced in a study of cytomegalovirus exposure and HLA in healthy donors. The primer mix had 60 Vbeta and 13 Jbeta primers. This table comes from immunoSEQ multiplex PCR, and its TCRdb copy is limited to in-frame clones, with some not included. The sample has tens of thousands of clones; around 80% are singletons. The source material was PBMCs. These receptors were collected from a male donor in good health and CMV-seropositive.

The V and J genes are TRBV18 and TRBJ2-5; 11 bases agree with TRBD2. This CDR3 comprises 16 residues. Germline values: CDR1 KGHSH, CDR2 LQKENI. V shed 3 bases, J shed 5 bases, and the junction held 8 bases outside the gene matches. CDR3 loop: CASSPPASGRMETQYF. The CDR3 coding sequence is TGTGCCAGCTCACCCCCGGCTAGCGGGAGGATGGAGACCCAGTACTTC.

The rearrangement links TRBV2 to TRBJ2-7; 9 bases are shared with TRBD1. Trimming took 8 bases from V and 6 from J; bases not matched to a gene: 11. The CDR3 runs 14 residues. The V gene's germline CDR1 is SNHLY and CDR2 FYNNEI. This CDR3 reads CASVFRTGVVEQYF. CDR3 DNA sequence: TGTGCCAGCGTTTTTAGGACAGGGGTTGTCGAGCAGTACTTC.

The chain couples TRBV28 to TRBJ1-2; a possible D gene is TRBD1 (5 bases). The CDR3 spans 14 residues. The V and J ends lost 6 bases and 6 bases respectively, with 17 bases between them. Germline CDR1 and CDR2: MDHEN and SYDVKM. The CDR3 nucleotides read TGTGCCAGCAGGCAGGGCATCGAGGCCCATGGCTACACCTTC. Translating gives CASRQGIEAHGYTF.

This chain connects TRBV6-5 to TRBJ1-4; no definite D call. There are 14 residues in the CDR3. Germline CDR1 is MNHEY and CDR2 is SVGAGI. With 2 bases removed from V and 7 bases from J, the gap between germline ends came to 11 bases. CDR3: CASSYAWSGEKLFF. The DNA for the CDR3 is TGTGCCAGCAGTTACGCTTGGTCAGGTGAAAAACTGTTTTTT.

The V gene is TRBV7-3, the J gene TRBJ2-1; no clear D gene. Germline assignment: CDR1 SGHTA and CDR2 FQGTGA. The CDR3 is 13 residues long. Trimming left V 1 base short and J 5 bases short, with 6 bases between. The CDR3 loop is CASSLSQDNEQFF. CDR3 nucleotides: TGTGCCAGCAGCTTAAGTCAGGACAATGAGCAGTTCTTC.

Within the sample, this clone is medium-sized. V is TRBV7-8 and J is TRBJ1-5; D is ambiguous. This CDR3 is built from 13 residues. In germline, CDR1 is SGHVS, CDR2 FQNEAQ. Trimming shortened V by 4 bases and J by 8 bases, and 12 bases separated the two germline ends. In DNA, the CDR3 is TGTGCCAGCAGCTCAACCCGGGAAAAGCCCCAGCATTTT. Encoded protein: CASSSTREKPQHF. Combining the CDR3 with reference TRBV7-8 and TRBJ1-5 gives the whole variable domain GAGVSQSPRYKVAKRGQDVALRCDPISGHVSLFWYQQALGQGPEFLTYFQNEAQLDKSGLPSDRFFAERPEGSVSTLKIQRTQQEDSAVYLCASSSTREKPQHFGDGTRLSIL.

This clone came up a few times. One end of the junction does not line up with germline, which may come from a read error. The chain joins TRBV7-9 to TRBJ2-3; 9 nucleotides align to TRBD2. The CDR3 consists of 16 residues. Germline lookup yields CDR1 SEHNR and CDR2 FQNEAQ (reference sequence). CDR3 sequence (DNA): TGTTCCAGCAGCTCAGGACTAGCGCCTTTCACAGATACGCAGTATTTT. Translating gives CSSSSGLAPFTDTQYF. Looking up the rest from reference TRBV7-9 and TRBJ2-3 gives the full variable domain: DTGVSQNPRHKITKRGQNVTFRCDPISEHNRLYWYRQTLGQGPEFLTYFQNEAQLEKSRLLSDRFSAERPKGSFSTLEIQRTEQGDSAMYLCSSSSGLAPFTDTQYFGPGTRLTVL.

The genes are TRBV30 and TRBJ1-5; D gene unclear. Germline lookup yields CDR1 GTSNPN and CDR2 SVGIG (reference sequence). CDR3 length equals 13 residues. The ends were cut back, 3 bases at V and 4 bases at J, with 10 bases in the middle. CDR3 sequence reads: CAWRLSGNQPQHF. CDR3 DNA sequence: TGTGCCTGGAGGTTGAGCGGGAATCAGCCCCAGCATTTT.

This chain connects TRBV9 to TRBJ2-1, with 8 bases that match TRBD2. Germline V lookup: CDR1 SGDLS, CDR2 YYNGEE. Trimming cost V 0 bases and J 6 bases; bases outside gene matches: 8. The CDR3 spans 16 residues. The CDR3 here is CASSVGGTRGGNEQFF. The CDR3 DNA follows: TGTGCCAGCAGCGTAGGTGGGACTAGGGGTGGCAATGAGCAGTTCTTC.

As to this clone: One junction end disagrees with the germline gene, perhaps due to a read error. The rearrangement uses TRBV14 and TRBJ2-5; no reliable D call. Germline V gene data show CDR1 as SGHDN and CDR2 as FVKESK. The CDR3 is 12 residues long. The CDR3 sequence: CAGSQVRETQYF. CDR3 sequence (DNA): TGTGCCGGCAGCCAAGTGCGTGAGACCCAGTACTTC.

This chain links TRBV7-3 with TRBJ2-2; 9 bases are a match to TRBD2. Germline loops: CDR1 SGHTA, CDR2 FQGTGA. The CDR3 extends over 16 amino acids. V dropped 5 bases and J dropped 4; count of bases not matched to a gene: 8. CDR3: CASSPRLAASTGELFF. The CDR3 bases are TGTGCCAGCAGCCCCCGACTAGCGGCAAGCACCGGGGAGCTGTTTTTT. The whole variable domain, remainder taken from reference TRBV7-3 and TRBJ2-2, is GAGVSQTPSNKVTEKGKYVELRCDPISGHTALYWYRQSLGQGPEFLIYFQGTGAADDSGLPNDRFFAVRPEGSVSTLKIQRTERGDSAVYLCASSPRLAASTGELFFGEGSRLTVL.

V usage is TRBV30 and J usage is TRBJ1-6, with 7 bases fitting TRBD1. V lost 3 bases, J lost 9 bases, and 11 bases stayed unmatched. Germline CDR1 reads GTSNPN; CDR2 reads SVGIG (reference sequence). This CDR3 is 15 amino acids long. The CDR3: CAWRHRGGLRSPLHF. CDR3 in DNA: TGTGCCTGGAGACACAGGGGCGGCTTGCGTTCACCCCTCCACTTT.

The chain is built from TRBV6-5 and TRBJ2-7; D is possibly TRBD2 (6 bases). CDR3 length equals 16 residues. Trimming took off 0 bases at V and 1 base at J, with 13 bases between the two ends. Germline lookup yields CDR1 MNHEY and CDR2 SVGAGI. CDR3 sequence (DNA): TGTGCCAGCAGTTACTCCTACGGGGGAGCGTCCTACGAGCAGTACTTC. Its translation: CASSYSYGGASYEQYF.

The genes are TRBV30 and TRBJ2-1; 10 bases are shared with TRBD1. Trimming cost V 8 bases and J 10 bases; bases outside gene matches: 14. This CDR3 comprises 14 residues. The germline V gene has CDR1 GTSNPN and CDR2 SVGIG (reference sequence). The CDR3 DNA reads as TGTGCCCACGGGCCGGGACAGGGGTTTAGGGAGCAGTTCTTC. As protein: CAHGPGQGFREQFF. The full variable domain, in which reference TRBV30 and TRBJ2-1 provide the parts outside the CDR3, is SQTIHQWPATLVQPVGSPLSLECTVEGTSNPNLYWYRQAAGRGLQLLFYSVGIGQISSEVPQNLSASRPQDRQFILSSKKLLLSDSGFYLCAHGPGQGFREQFFGPGTRLTVL.

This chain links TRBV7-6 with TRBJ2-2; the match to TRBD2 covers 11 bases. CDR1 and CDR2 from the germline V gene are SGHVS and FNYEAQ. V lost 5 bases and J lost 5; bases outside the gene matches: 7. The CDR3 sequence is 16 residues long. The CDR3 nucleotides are TGTGCCAGCAGCCCCGCTAGCGGGAGGACGACCGGGGAGCTGTTTTTT. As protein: CASSPASGRTTGELFF.

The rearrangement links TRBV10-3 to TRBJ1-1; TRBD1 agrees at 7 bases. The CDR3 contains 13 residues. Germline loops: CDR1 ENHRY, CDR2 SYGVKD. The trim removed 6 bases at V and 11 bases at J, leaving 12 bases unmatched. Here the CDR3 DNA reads TGTGCCATCAGGGGGGACAGAACAGAAATGGCTTTCTTT. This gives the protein CAIRGDRTEMAFF.

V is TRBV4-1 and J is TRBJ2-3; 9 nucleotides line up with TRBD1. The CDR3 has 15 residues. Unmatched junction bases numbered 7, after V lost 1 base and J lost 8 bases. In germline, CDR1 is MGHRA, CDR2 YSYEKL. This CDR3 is CASSQVGTGNPTQYF. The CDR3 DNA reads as TGCGCCAGCAGCCAAGTCGGGACAGGGAACCCTACGCAGTATTTT.

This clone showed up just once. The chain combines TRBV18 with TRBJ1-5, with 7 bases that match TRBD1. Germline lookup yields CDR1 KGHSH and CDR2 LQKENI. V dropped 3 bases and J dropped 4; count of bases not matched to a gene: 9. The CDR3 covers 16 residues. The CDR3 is CASSPNQGEVNQPQHF. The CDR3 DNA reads TGTGCCAGCTCACCTAACCAGGGGGAGGTGAATCAGCCCCAGCATTTT.

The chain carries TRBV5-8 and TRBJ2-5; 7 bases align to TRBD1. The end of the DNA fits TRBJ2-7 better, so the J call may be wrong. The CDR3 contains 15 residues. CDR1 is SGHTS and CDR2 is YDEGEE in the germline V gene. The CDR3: CASSLQGGPSYEQYF. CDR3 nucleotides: TGTGCCAGCAGCTTACAAGGGGGCCCCTCCTACGAGCAGTACTTC.

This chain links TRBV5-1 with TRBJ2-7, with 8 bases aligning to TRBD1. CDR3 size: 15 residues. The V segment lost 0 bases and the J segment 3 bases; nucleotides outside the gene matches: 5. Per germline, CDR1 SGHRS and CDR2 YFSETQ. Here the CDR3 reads CASSLGQGRYYEQYF. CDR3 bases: TGCGCCAGCAGCTTGGGACAGGGGCGCTACTACGAGCAGTACTTC.

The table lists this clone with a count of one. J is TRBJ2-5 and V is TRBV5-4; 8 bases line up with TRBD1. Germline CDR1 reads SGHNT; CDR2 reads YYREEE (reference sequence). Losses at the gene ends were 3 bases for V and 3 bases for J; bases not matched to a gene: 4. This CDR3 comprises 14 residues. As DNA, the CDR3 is TGTGCCAGCAGCTCCGACAGGGGCAAAGAGACCCAGTACTTC. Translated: CASSSDRGKETQYF.

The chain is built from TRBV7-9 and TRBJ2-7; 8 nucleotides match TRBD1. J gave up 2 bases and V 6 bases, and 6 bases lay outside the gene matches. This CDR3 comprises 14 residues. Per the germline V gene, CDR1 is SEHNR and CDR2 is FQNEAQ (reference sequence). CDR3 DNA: TGTGCCAGCAGTCTTGGGACAGGTGCCTACGAGCAGTACTTC. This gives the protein CASSLGTGAYEQYF.

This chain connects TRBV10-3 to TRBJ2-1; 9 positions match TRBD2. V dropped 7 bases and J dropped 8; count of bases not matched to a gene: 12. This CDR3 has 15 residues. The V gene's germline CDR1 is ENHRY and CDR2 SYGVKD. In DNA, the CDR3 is TGTGCCATCACTTTGGGGGGTAGCGGGAGCGATGAGCAGTTCTTC. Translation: CAITLGGSGSDEQFF.